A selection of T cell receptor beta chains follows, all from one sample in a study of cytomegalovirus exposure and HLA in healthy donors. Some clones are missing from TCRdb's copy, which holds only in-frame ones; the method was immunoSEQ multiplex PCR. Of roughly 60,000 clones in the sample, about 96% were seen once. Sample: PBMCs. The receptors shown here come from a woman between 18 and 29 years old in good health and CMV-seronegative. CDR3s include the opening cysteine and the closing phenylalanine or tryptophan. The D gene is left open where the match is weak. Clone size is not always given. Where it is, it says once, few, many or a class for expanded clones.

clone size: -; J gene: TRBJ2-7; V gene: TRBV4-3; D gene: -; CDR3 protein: CASSPNWRAVEQYF; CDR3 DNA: TGCGCCAGCAGCCCAAATTGGCGGGCAGTTGAGCAGTACTTC
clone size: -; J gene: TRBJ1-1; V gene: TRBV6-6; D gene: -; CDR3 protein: CASRPSITEAFF; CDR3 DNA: TGTGCCAGCAGGCCATCTATCACTGAAGCTTTCTTT
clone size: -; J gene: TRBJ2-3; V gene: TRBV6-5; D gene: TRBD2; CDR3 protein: CASRTTSGPTDTQYF; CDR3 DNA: TGTGCCAGCCGGACCACTAGCGGACCCACAGATACGCAGTATTTT
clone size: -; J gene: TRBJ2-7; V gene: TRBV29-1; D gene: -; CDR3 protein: CSVVVGEVEQYF; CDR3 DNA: TGCAGCGTTGTAGTAGGAGAGGTCGAGCAGTACTTC
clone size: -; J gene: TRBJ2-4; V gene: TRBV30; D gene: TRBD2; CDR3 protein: CAWSVLGGTGIQYF; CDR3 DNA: TGTGCCTGGAGTGTACTGGGAGGGACGGGCATTCAGTACTTC
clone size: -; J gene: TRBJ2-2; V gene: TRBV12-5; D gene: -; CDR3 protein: CASANTGGAYTGELFF; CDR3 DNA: TGTGCTAGTGCCAACACGGGGGGCGCTTACACCGGGGAGCTGTTTTTT
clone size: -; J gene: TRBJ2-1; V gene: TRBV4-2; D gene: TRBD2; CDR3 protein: CAAGGGEAHNEQFF; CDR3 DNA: TGTGCCGCGGGGGGGGGCGAGGCCCACAATGAGCAGTTCTTC
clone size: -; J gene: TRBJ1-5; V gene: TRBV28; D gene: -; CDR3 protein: CASSFGGSNQPQHF; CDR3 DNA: TGTGCCAGCAGTTTTGGAGGGAGCAATCAGCCCCAGCATTTT
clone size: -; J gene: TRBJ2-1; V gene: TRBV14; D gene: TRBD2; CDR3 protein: CASSRTSGSRGFYNEQFF; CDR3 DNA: TGTGCCAGCAGTCGGACTAGCGGGAGCCGCGGGTTTTACAATGAGCAGTTCTTC
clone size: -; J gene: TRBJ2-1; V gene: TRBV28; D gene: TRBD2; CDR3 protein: CASRPGLGGRDEQFF; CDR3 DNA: TGTGCCAGCAGGCCGGGACTAGGGGGAAGAGATGAGCAGTTCTTC
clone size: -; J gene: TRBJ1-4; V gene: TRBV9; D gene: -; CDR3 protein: CASSPRVGRGEKLFF; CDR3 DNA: TGTGCCAGCAGCCCGCGGGTGGGGAGGGGGGAAAAACTGTTTTTT
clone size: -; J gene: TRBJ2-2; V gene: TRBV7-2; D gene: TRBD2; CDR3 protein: CASRTGFLAGGGTGELFF; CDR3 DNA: TGTGCCAGCAGAACAGGGTTTCTAGCGGGAGGTGGGACCGGGGAGCTGTTTTTT
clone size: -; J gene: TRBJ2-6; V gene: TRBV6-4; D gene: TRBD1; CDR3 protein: CASSQTGGGSGANVLTF; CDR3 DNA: TGTGCCAGCAGTCAGACAGGGGGCGGCTCTGGGGCCAACGTCCTGACTTTC
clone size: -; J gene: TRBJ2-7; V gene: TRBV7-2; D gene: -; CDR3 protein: CASSSQIGGYEQYF; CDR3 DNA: TGTGCCAGCAGCTCCCAGATAGGGGGCTACGAGCAGTACTTC
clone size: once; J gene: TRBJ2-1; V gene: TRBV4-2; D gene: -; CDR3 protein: CASSPSALRDNEQFF; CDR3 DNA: TGTGCCAGCAGCCCTTCCGCCCTCCGGGACAATGAGCAGTTCTTC
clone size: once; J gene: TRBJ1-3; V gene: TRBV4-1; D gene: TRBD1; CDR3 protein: CASSFGTARSGNTIYF; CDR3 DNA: TGCGCCAGCAGCTTCGGGACAGCCCGCTCTGGAAACACCATATATTTT
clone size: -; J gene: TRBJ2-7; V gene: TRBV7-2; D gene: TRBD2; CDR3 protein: CASRTAGGFHEQYF; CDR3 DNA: TGTGCCAGCCGAACGGCGGGGGGGTTCCACGAGCAGTACTTC
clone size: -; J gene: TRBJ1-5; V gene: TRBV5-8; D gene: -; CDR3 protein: CASSLAGYSNQPQHF; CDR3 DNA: TGTGCCAGCAGCTTGGCGGGTTATAGCAATCAGCCCCAGCATTTT
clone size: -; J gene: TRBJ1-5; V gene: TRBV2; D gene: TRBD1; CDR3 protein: CASSQNRGTVPNQPQHF; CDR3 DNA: TGTGCCAGCAGCCAAAACCGCGGGACAGTACCCAATCAGCCCCAGCATTTT
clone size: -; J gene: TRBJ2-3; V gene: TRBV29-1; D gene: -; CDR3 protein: CSVGGRRPGLDTQYF; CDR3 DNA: TGCAGCGTTGGGGGCAGACGCCCAGGGCTGGATACGCAGTATTTT
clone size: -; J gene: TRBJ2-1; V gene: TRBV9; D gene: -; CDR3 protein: CASSTHTGEQFF; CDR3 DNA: TGTGCCAGCAGCACCCATACGGGGGAGCAGTTCTTC
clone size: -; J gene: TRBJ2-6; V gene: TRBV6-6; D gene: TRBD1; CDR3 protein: CATWTGAPSGANVLTF; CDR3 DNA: TGTGCCACCTGGACAGGGGCTCCCTCTGGGGCCAACGTCCTGACTTTC
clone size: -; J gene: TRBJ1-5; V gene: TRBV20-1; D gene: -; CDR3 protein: CSAGGDQPQHF; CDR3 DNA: TGCAGTGCGGGGGGAGATCAGCCCCAGCATTTT
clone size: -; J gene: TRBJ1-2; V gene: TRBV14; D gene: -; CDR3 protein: CASSQVGTTGYGYTF; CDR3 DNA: TGTGCCAGCAGCCAAGTCGGCACGACGGGCTATGGCTACACCTTC
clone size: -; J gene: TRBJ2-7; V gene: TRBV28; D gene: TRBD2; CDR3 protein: CASTRIKAGGGYEQYF; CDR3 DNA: TGTGCCAGCACCCGCATTAAGGCGGGGGGGGGCTACGAGCAGTACTTC
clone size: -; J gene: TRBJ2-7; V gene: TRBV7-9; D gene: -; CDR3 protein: CASSPQQGIYEQYF; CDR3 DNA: TGTGCCAGCAGTCCTCAGCAGGGGATCTACGAGCAGTACTTC
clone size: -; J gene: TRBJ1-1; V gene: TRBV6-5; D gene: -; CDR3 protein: CASSFRGQQAFF; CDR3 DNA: TGTGCCAGCAGTTTCCGCGGACAGCAGGCTTTCTTT
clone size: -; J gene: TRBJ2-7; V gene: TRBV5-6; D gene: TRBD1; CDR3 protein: CASSRIQGALYEQYF; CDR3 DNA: TGTGCCAGCAGCCGAATACAGGGGGCGCTTTACGAGCAGTACTTC
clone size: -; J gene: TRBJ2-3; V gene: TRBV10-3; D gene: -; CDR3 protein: CAISAGATDTQYF; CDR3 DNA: TGTGCCATCAGTGCCGGAGCCACAGATACGCAGTATTTT
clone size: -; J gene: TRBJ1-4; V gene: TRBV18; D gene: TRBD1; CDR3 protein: CASSPPGQGNTNEKLFF; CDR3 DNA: TGTGCCAGCTCACCACCAGGACAGGGGAACACTAATGAAAAACTGTTTTTT
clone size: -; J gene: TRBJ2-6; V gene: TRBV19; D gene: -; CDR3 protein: CASKQSSGANVLTF; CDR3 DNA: TGTGCCAGCAAACAGAGCTCTGGGGCCAACGTCCTGACTTTC
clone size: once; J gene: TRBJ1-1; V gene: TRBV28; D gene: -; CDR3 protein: CASSRGSGTEAFF; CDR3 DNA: TGTGCCAGCAGTCGGGGGTCCGGCACTGAAGCTTTCTTT
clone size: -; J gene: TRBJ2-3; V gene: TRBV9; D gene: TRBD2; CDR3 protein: CASSVAGGRTDTQYF; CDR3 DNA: TGTGCCAGCAGCGTAGCGGGGGGAAGGACAGATACGCAGTATTTT
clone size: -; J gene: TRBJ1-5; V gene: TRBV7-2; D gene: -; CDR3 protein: CASSLVGGAQGGNQPQHF; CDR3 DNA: TGTGCCAGCAGCTTAGTGGGGGGGGCCCAAGGGGGCAATCAGCCCCAGCATTTT
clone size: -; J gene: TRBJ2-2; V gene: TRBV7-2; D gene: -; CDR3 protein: CASSAIRGAGTGELFF; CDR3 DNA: TGTGCCAGCAGCGCCATACGGGGCGCGGGGACCGGGGAGCTGTTTTTT
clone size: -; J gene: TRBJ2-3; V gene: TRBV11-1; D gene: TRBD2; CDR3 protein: CASSPRLAGGGTQYF; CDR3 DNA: TGTGCCAGCAGCCCGAGGCTAGCGGGAGGAGGTACGCAGTATTTT
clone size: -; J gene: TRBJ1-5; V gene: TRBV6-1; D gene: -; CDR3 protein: CASSEGQGYSNQPQHF; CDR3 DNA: TGTGCCAGCAGTGAAGGGCAGGGATATAGCAATCAGCCCCAGCATTTT
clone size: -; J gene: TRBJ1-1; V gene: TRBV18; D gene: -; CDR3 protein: CASSPAPDIPEAFF; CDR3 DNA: TGTGCCAGCTCACCCGCCCCGGACATCCCTGAAGCTTTCTTT
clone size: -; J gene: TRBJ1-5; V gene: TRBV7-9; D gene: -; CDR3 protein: CASSLTGGGNQPQHF; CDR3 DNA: TGTGCCAGCAGCTTGACAGGCGGTGGCAATCAGCCCCAGCATTTT
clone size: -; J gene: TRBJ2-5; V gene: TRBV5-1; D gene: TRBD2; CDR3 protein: CASSLLPSGGEETQYF; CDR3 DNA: TGCGCCAGCAGCTTGTTACCTAGCGGGGGGGAAGAGACCCAGTACTTC
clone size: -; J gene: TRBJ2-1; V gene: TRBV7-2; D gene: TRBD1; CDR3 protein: CASSRDRAINEQFF; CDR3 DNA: TGTGCCAGCAGCCGCGACAGGGCTATCAATGAGCAGTTCTTC
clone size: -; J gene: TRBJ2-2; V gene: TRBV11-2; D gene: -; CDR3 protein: CASSPRWELFF; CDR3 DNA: TGTGCCAGCAGCCCCCGTTGGGAGCTGTTTTTT
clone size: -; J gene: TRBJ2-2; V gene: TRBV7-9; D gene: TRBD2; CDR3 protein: CASTPSGLAGNTGELFF; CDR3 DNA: TGTGCCAGCACCCCGTCGGGGCTAGCGGGAAACACCGGGGAGCTGTTTTTT
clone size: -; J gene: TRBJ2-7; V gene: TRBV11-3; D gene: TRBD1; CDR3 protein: CASSASGQPYEQYF; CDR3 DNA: TGTGCCAGCAGCGCCTCGGGACAGCCTTACGAGCAGTACTTC
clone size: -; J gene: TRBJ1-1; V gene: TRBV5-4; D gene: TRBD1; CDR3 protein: CASSLGRTGGGGTEAFF; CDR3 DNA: TGTGCCAGCAGCCTGGGTAGGACAGGGGGCGGGGGCACTGAAGCTTTCTTT
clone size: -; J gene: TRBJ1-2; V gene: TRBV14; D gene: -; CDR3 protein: CASSPIGSGYGYTF; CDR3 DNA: TGTGCCAGCAGCCCCATAGGCTCGGGGTATGGCTACACCTTC
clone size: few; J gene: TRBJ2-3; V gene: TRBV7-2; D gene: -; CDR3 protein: CASSFGSGTDTQYF; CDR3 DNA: TGTGCCAGCAGCTTTGGTTCGGGAACAGATACGCAGTATTTT
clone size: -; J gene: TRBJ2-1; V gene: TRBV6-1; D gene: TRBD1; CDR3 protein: CASTHRGPPTNEQFF; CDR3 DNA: TGTGCCAGCACTCACAGGGGGCCCCCCACGAATGAGCAGTTCTTC
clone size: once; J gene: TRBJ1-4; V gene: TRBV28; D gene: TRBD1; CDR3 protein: CASSPQGVPTNEKLFF; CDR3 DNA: TGTGCCAGCAGCCCACAGGGGGTCCCAACTAATGAAAAACTGTTTTTT
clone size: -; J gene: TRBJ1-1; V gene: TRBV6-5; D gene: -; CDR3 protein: CASRPSQGRWTEAFF; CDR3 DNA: TGTGCCAGCAGACCCTCCCAGGGGCGGTGGACTGAAGCTTTCTTT
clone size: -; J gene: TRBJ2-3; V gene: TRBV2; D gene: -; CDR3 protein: CASSVRTDTQYF; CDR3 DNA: TGTGCCAGCAGTGTTCGGACAGATACGCAGTATTTT
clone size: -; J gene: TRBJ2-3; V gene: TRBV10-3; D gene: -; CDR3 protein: CATADPTAGDTQYF; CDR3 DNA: TGTGCCACAGCCGACCCCACGGCGGGAGATACGCAGTATTTT
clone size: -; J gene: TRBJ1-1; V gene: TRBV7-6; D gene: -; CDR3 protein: CASSFDGDTEAFF; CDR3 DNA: TGTGCCAGCAGCTTTGACGGGGACACTGAAGCTTTCTTT
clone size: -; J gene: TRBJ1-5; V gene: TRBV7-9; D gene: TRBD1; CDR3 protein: CASSPQGDQPQHF; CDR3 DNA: TGTGCCAGCAGCCCGCAGGGGGATCAGCCCCAGCATTTT
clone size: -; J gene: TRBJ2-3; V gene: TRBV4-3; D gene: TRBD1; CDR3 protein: CASSQEPGTGPPLQF; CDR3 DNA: TGCGCCAGCAGCCAAGAGCCCGGGACAGGACCTCCGTTGCAATTT
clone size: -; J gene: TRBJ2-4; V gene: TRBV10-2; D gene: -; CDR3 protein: CASGEWGGQNIQYF; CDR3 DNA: TGCGCCAGCGGGGAATGGGGGGGGCAAAACATTCAGTACTTC
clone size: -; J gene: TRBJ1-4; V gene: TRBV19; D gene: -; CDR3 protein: CASSVASRGEKLFF; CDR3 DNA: TGTGCCAGTAGTGTGGCCTCCCGGGGTGAAAAACTGTTTTTT
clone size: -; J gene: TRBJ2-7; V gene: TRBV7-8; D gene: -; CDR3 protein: CASSSAGWDRVYEQYF; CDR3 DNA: TGTGCCAGCAGCTCCGCGGGGTGGGACAGAGTCTACGAGCAGTACTTC
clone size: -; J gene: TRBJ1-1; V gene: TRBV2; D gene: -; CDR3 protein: CASSEFWTVNTEAFF; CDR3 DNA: TGTGCCAGCAGTGAATTCTGGACAGTGAACACTGAAGCTTTCTTT